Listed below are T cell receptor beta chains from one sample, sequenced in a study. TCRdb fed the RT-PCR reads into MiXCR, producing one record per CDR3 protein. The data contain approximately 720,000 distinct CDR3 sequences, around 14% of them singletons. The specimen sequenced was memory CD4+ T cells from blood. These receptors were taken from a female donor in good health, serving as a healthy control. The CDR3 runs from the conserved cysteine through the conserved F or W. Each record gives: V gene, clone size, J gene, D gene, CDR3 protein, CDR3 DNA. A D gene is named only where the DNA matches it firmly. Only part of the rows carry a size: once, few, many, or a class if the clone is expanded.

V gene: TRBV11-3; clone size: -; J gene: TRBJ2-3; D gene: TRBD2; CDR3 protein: CASSTVCGRAFTDTQYF; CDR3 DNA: TGTGCCAGCAGCACCGTATGCGGGAGGGCTTTCACAGATACGCAGTATTTT
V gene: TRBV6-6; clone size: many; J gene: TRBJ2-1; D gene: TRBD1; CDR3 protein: CASSYSAGTGGDEQFF; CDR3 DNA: TGTGCCAGCAGTTACTCTGCCGGGACAGGGGGCGATGAGCAGTTCTTC
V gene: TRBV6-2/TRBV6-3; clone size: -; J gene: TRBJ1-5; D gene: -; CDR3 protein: CASSSRQSGSYSNQPQHF; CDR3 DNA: TGTGCCAGCAGTTCTCGACAATCCGGCTCTTATAGCAATCAGCCCCAGCATTTT
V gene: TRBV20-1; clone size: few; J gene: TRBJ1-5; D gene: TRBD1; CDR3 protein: CSAQDRGDYSNQPQHF; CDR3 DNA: TGCAGTGCCCAGGACAGGGGCGATTATAGCAATCAGCCCCAGCATTTT
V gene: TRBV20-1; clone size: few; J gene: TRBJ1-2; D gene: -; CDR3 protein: CSARDLGGTNYGYTF; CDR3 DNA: TGCAGTGCTAGAGATCTAGGAGGGACCAACTATGGCTACACCTTC
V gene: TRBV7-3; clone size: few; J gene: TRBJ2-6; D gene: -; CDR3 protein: CASSPAYDGANVLTF; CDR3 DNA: TGTGCCAGCAGCCCCGCGTATGACGGGGCCAACGTCCTGACTTTC
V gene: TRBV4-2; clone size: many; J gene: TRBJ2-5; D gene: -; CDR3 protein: CASSQAGGKETQYF; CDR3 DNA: TGTGCCAGCAGCCAAGCTGGGGGTAAAGAGACCCAGTACTTC
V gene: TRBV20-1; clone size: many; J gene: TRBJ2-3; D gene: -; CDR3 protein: CSARDKGRASDTQYF; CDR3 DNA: TGCAGTGCTAGAGATAAGGGCAGGGCGAGTGATACGCAGTATTTT
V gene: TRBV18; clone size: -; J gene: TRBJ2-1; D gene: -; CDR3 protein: CASSPHDNEQFF; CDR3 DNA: TGTGCCAGCTCCCCCCATGACAATGAGCAGTTCTTC
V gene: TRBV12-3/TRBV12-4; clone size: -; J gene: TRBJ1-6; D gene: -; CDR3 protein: CASSPGVVSSPLHF; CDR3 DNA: TGTGCCAGCAGTCCAGGGGTCGTGAGTTCACCCCTCCACTTT
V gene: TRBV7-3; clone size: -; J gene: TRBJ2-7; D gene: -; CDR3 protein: CASSSNPTGEQYF; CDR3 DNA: TGTGCCAGCAGCTCAAATCCCACCGGAGAGCAGTACTTC
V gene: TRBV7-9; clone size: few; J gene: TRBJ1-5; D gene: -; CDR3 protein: CASSLEHSNQPQHF; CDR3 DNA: TGTGCCAGCAGCTTAGAACATAGCAATCAGCCCCAGCATTTT
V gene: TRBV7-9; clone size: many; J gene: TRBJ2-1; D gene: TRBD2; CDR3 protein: CASSLGLALANEQFF; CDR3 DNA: TGTGCCAGCAGCCTGGGACTAGCGCTCGCCAATGAGCAGTTCTTC
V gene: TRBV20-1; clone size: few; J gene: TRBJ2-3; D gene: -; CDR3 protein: CSAYTDTDTQYF; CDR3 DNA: TGCAGTGCCTACACCGACACAGATACGCAGTATTTT
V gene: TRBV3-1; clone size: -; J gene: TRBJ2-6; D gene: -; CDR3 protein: CASRPSLGSSGANVLTF; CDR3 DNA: TGTGCCAGCAGACCCAGCCTGGGGTCCTCTGGGGCCAACGTCCTGACTTTC
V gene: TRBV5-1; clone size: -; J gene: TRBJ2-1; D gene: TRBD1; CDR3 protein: CASSTLQGALDEQFF; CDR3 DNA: TGCGCCAGCAGCACGTTACAGGGGGCGCTGGATGAGCAGTTCTTC
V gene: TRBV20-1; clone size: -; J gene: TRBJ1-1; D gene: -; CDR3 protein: CSATSGSAVTEAFF; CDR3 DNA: TGCAGTGCTACCTCAGGGTCTGCGGTCACTGAAGCTTTCTTT
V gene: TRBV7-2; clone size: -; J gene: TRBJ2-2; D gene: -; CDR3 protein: CASSRDPSVQLGTGELFF; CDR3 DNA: TGTGCCAGCAGCCGCGATCCTAGTGTACAGCTCGGCACCGGGGAGCTGTTTTTT
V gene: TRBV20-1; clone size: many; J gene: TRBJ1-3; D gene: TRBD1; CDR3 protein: CSARQGAGDTIYF; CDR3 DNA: TGCAGTGCGCGACAGGGGGCTGGGGACACCATATATTTT
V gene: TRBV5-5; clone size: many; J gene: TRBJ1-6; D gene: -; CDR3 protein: CASSLLQYNSPLHF; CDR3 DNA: TGTGCCAGCAGCTTGTTGCAGTATAATTCACCCCTCCACTTT
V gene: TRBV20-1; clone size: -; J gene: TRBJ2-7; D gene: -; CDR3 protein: CSAVQGSGASYEQYF; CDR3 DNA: TGCAGTGCCGTACAGGGAAGTGGGGCTAGCTACGAGCAGTACTTC
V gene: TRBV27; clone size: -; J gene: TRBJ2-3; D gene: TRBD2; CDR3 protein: CASSLGLAGSQDTQYF; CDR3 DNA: TGTGCCAGCAGCCTAGGACTAGCGGGAAGTCAAGATACGCAGTATTTT
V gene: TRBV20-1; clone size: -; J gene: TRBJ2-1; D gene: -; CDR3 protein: CSAIAVGMNEQFF; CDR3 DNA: TGCAGTGCTATAGCGGTGGGAATGAATGAGCAGTTCTTC
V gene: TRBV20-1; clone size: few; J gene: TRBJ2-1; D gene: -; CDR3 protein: CSASPGHLGYNEQFF; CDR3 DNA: TGCAGTGCTAGCCCAGGACACCTGGGGTACAATGAGCAGTTCTTC
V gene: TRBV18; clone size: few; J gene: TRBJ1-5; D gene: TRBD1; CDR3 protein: CASSKTGEGQPQHF; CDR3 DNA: TGTGCCAGCTCAAAGACAGGGGAGGGTCAGCCCCAGCATTTT
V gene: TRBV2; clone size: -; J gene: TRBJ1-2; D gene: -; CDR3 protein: CARATGGLMGMATPF; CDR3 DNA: TGTGCCAGGGCAACGGGGGGCTTAATGGGTATGGCTACACCTTTC
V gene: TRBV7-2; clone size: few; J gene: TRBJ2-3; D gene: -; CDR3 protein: CASSLWDQDTQYF; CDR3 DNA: TGTGCCAGCAGCTTGTGGGACCAGGATACGCAGTATTTT